This is a list of T cell receptor beta chains from one sample in a study of control samples from healthy donors and cancer patients. TCRdb's table, derived via immunoSEQ multiplex PCR, lists solely in-frame clones and lacks some. Of 52,000 or so clones listed, 94% are singletons. Sequencing was done on a sample of blood. These receptors came from a man between 25 and 39 years old in good health. CDR3s include the opening cysteine and the closing phenylalanine or tryptophan. The order of the fields is CDR3 DNA, CDR3 protein, CDR3 length, J gene, V gene, clone size, D gene. D genes are given only for firm matches. Clone size is given for some rows only: seen once, a few or many times, or a class if the clone is expanded.

TGTGCCAGCAGCGTAACGGACACTGATCAGCCCCAGCATTTT CASSVTDTDQPQHF 14 TRBJ1-5 TRBV9 . .
TGTGCCAGCGGCGCAGGGTGGGGGACAGAAAATTCACCCCTCCACTTT CASGAGWGTENSPLHF 16 TRBJ1-6 TRBV27 . TRBD1
TGCGCCACCAGCCGAACCGGGACAGGGGGAAAGGGGCAGGGTCAGCCCCAGCATTTT CATSRTGTGGKGQGQPQHF 19 TRBJ1-5 TRBV4-1 . TRBD1
TGTGCCAGCAGTCTGGGGGGGTTCACAGATACGCAGTATTTT CASSLGGFTDTQYF 14 TRBJ2-3 TRBV7-3 . TRBD2
TGTGCCAGCAGCTATTATCAATTCTGGACAGGGAACATGAACACTGAAGCTTTCTTT CASSYYQFWTGNMNTEAFF 19 TRBJ1-1 TRBV27 . TRBD1
TGTGCCAGCACTCCTAGAGCTGACAATGAGCAGTTCTTC CASTPRADNEQFF 13 TRBJ2-1 TRBV12-3/TRBV12-4 . .
TGTGCCAGCAGCGGGCGGAATCCGAACACCGGGGAGCTGTTTTTT CASSGRNPNTGELFF 15 TRBJ2-2 TRBV9 . .
TGTGCCAGCATTTTAGCGGGAGGGGCTAACAATGAGCAGTTCTTC CASILAGGANNEQFF 15 TRBJ2-1 TRBV6-6 . TRBD2
TGTGCCAGCAGCTTAGGACGGAACACTGAAGCTTTCTTT CASSLGRNTEAFF 13 TRBJ1-1 TRBV7-2 few .
TGTGCCTGGAGTGGACAGCTCCTTCTTGAAGCTTTCTTT CAWSGQLLLEAFF 13 TRBJ1-1 TRBV30 . .
TGTGCCAGCAGTTCCCGATTTAGCGGGGGGAACACCGGGGAGCTGTTTTTT CASSSRFSGGNTGELFF 17 TRBJ2-2 TRBV28 . TRBD2
TGTGCCAGCGGAACAGGGGACCTGAACACTGAAGCTTTCTTT CASGTGDLNTEAFF 14 TRBJ1-1 TRBV6-6 . TRBD1
TGTGCCAGCAGTTTGTCTGTCAGACGAGAGACCCAGTACTTC CASSLSVRRETQYF 14 TRBJ2-5 TRBV27 . .
TGTGCCAGCAGTGCCAGCGTGCCTTACAATGAGCAGTTCTTC CASSASVPYNEQFF 14 TRBJ2-1 TRBV27 . .
TGTGCCAGCAGCTTGTCGAGGACCTACAATGAGCAGTTCTTC CASSLSRTYNEQFF 14 TRBJ2-1 TRBV7-9 . .
TGTGCCAGCAGCCTAGACAGGATGAAAGAGACCCAGTACTTC CASSLDRMKETQYF 14 TRBJ2-5 TRBV7-2 . .
TGTGCCAGTAGTTTTACTAGCGGGGGAGATACGCAGTATTTT CASSFTSGGDTQYF 14 TRBJ2-3 TRBV19 . TRBD2
TGTGCCAGCAGTTTGAGGGACAGGGAGTCCTACGAGCAGTACTTC CASSLRDRESYEQYF 15 TRBJ2-7 TRBV27 . TRBD1
TGTGCCAGCAGTTCTTTAAGCAACACTGAAGCTTTCTTT CASSSLSNTEAFF 13 TRBJ1-1 TRBV6-6 . .
TGTGCCTGGAGTGTCCCACCCTACAATGAGCAGTTCTTC CAWSVPPYNEQFF 13 TRBJ2-1 TRBV30 . .
TGCGCCAGCTCCGATAGGGCAGGAGACTACGAGCAGTACTTC CASSDRAGDYEQYF 14 TRBJ2-7 TRBV5-1 . .
TGTGCCAGCAGTCACCGTCGATCAGGCTACGAGCAGTACTTC CASSHRRSGYEQYF 14 TRBJ2-7 TRBV27 . .
TGCGCCAGCAGGCCCGGGACAGCTGGAAACACCATATATTTT CASRPGTAGNTIYF 14 TRBJ1-3 TRBV5-1 . TRBD1
TGTGCCAGCAGCTTAGGGGCTAATGAAAAACTGTTTTTT CASSLGANEKLFF 13 TRBJ1-4 TRBV7-2 . .
TGCAGCGGAAGTATACAGGGGAATGAAAAACTGTTTTTT CSGSIQGNEKLFF 13 TRBJ1-4 TRBV29-1 . TRBD1
TGTGCCACCAGTGATTTGCGGGTCGAGGGGGTCGGGGAGCTGTTTTTT CATSDLRVEGVGELFF 16 TRBJ2-2 TRBV24-1 . .
TGTGCCAGCAGCTTAGTGCAGGGCAAGGGCTACACCTTC CASSLVQGKGYTF 13 TRBJ1-2 TRBV11-2 . .
TGTGCCAGCAGCATCGGGACGGTGGGGGGAGAGACCCAGTACTTC CASSIGTVGGETQYF 15 TRBJ2-5 TRBV9 . .